This T cell receptor beta chain was observed in a study of T cells in Graves' hyperthyroidism and ophthalmopathy. Study-wide results and caveats: Appearing also in blood were most of the thyroid clonotypes expanded above 0.001.

The CDR3 length is 14 residues. CDR1 and CDR2 (germline): MDHEN, SYDVKM. V lost 5 bases and J lost 7, with 15 bases in between. RNA transcripts gave rise to amplified TCR beta CDR3 regions. Initially, a first-round RT-PCR of the TCR CDR3 employed the HTBI primer set. MiXCR was run by TCRdb on the multiplex PCR reads, yielding one entry per CDR3 protein. The sample has about 130,000 distinct CDR3 sequences, around 20% seen once. Diagnostic assessment was based on clinical symptoms, serum thyroxine and TRAb, thyroid ultrasound and orbital computed tomography. This clonotype was observed a handful of times. Its antigen is unknown.

Source material: blood. The source of this sequence is a woman aged 50 to 60 with Graves' hyperthyroidism that later progressed to Graves' ophthalmopathy. The chain carries TRBV28 and TRBJ2-1, with D possibly matching TRBD2 (6 bases). The CDR3: CASSTLTRRNEQFF. CDR3 DNA sequence: TGTGCCAGCAGTACCCTGACTAGGAGAAATGAGCAGTTCTTC.